The 23 T cell receptor beta chains presented below share a single source sample, sequenced in a study of T cell repertoires in cytomegalovirus infection. These receptors' targets are unknown. From the reads, TCRdb called clonotypes with MiXCR, one entry per CDR3 protein. In the table there are fewer than 85,000 distinct CDR3 sequences, about 45% of which are singletons. The sample was CD8+ T cells from cultured PBMCs, taken from culture after CMV antigen stimulation. All receptors come from a human donor in good health (CMV status not recorded). Some clones in this sample may be carry-over from other donors' samples.

This sequence joins TRBV7-9 and TRBJ2-1; D not resolved. The CDR3 extends over 14 amino acids. V lost 1 base to trimming and J lost 7 bases, with 11 bases between them. Germline values: CDR1 SEHNR, CDR2 FQNEAQ (reference sequence). The CDR3 region has the DNA TGTGCCAGCAGCTTAGTCGTTAGTCGGAATGAGCAGTTCTTC. Protein: CASSLVVSRNEQFF.

This clonotype was counted between two and nine times. The chain recombines TRBV20-1 with TRBJ1-4; D might be TRBD1 (6 bases). V gave up 0 bases and J gave up 7 bases, with 15 bases separating them. Germline V gives CDR1 DFQATT, CDR2 SNEGSKA (reference sequence). This CDR3 is built from 15 residues. CDR3 coding DNA: TGCAGTGCTAGAGATCTGTCAGGGGCGGGTGAAAAACTGTTTTTT. Translated, it gives CSARDLSGAGEKLFF.

Points on this clonotype: The junction and the germline gene differ at one end; a read error may be behind it. This rearrangement joins TRBV6-1 to TRBJ1-1; D is uncertain. The CDR3 sequence is 13 residues long. Germline values: CDR1 MNHNS, CDR2 SASEGT. The CDR3 here is CASSENQNTESFF. CDR3 DNA sequence: TGTGCCAGCAGTGAAAATCAGAACACTGAATCTTTCTTT.

Here the CDR3 DNA reads TGTGCCAGCAGTTACGGTTATTCGGGACAATTGGTAGATTCACCCCTCCACTTT. It codes for CASSYGYSGQLVDSPLHF. The chain has TRBV6-6 and TRBJ1-6; tentatively, D is TRBD1 (6 bases). CDR3 size: 18 residues. Germline V gene lookup returns CDR1 MNHNY and CDR2 SVGAGI (reference sequence). With 2 bases removed from V and 8 bases from J, the gap between germline ends came to 22 bases.

The CDR3 DNA follows: TGTGCCAGCAGCCAAGGGACCCCGAATTCACCCCTCCACTTT. Protein sequence: CASSQGTPNSPLHF. V gene TRBV7-2 combines with J gene TRBJ1-6; TRBD1 might be the D (5 bases). The ends were cut back, 5 bases at V and 7 bases at J, with 12 bases in the middle. Germline assignment: CDR1 SGHTA and CDR2 FQGNSA. The CDR3 consists of 14 residues.

This clonotype was counted a few times. The chain couples TRBV7-3 to TRBJ2-1; D possibly corresponds to TRBD2 (5 bases). This CDR3 is 13 amino acids long. Germline loops: CDR1 SGHTA, CDR2 FQGTGA. Trimming stripped 0 bases from V and 6 bases from J, with 6 bases between. The chain's CDR3 is CASSLTAGNEQFF. CDR3 bases: TGTGCCAGCAGCTTAACGGCGGGCAATGAGCAGTTCTTC.

This clonotype showed up many times. The chain joins TRBV5-8 to TRBJ2-7; D is tentatively TRBD1 or TRBD2 (5 bases each). The CDR3 length is 13 residues. Trimming removed 0 bases from V and 6 bases from J, with 10 bases in between. Per germline, CDR1 SGHTS and CDR2 YDEGEE. The CDR3 sequence is CASSLAGGLEQYF. CDR3 DNA: TGTGCCAGCAGCTTGGCTGGGGGTCTCGAGCAGTACTTC.

This sequence joins TRBV12-3 or TRBV12-4 and TRBJ1-4, with a possible D match to TRBD1 (5 bases). The CDR3 sequence is 15 residues long. The germline V and J ends were trimmed by 3 bases and 0 bases, with 8 bases remaining between them. For the CDR3, the DNA is TGTGCCAGCAGTTTGATGGGGGCAACTAATGAAAAACTGTTTTTT. It is translated as CASSLMGATNEKLFF.

Details on this clonotype: The missing conserved phenylalanine or tryptophan at the end of this CDR3 makes a read error likely. The chain is built from TRBV7-6 and TRBJ2-2; unclear D gene. Germline V gives CDR1 SGHVS, CDR2 FNYEAQ. The CDR3 length is 14 residues. Trimming pared 7 bases from V and 4 bases from J, leaving 13 bases between. In DNA, the CDR3 is TGTGCCAGCAATCCCCGACGGTTCACCGGGGAGCTGTTTTTG. It specifies CASNPRRFTGELFL.

The chain employs TRBV7-2 and TRBJ1-2; 7 bases line up with TRBD1. The CDR3 sequence is 14 residues long. CDR1 SGHTA and CDR2 FQGNSA come from the germline V gene. V lost 2 bases, J lost 6 bases, and 6 bases stayed unmatched. The CDR3 protein is CASSLRKGGDGYTF. Written as DNA, the CDR3 is TGTGCCAGCAGCTTAAGGAAAGGGGGCGATGGCTACACCTTC.

CDR3 amino acids: CASSSPGFLNTEAFF. CDR3 in DNA: TGTGCCAGCAGCTCGCCCGGGTTTTTGAACACTGAAGCTTTCTTT. The genes are TRBV7-3 and TRBJ1-1; no definite D call. This CDR3 is built from 15 residues. Trimming left V 4 bases short and J 0 bases short, with 12 bases between. Looked up from germline, CDR1 is SGHTA and CDR2 is FQGTGA.

This clonotype was detected once. This chain connects TRBV4-1 to TRBJ2-6; D unclear. From germline, CDR1 is MGHRA and CDR2 YSYEKL. The CDR3 covers 16 residues. V lost 1 base, J lost 0 bases, and 7 bases lay in between. The CDR3 region has the DNA TGCGCCAGCAGCCAAGCGGATTCCTCTGGGGCCAACGTCCTGACTTTC. Its translation: CASSQADSSGANVLTF.

There are many counts of this clonotype. This rearrangement joins TRBV7-2 to TRBJ1-5; D is uncertain. With 1 base removed from V and 7 bases from J, the gap between germline ends came to 11 bases. Germline V lookup: CDR1 SGHTA, CDR2 FQGNSA. CDR3 length equals 14 residues. In nucleotides, the CDR3 is TGTGCCAGCAGCTTAGTGGCGCAGGTCCAGCCCCAGCATTTT. The encoded protein is CASSLVAQVQPQHF.

The gene calls are TRBV19 and TRBJ2-1; no clear D. Germline-derived CDR1 and CDR2 are LNHDA and SQIVND (reference sequence). The length of the CDR3 is 13 residues. Trimming removed 6 bases from V and 8 bases from J, with 14 bases in between. The CDR3 sequence: CASRGPHGDEQFF. CDR3 nucleotide sequence: TGTGCCAGTAGAGGCCCCCATGGGGATGAGCAGTTCTTC.

This chain uses TRBV11-2 with TRBJ2-7, with 8 nucleotides matching TRBD1. The ends lost 5 bases at V and 3 bases at J; junction bases unmatched: 3. There are 13 residues in the CDR3. The germline CDR1 and CDR2 sequences are SGHAT and FQNNGV. The CDR3: CASSPDRVYEQYF. The CDR3 bases are TGTGCCAGCAGCCCGGACAGGGTCTACGAGCAGTACTTC.

The V call is TRBV7-8, the J call TRBJ2-5; D is possibly TRBD1 (6 bases). V was pared by 7 bases and J by 2 bases, with 14 bases between. CDR3 length equals 14 residues. Germline CDR1 and CDR2: SGHVS and FQNEAQ. The CDR3 spells CASTTAGAQETQYF. CDR3 bases: TGTGCCAGCACAACCGCAGGGGCTCAAGAGACCCAGTACTTC.

V is TRBV15 and J is TRBJ2-7, with D possibly being TRBD1 or TRBD2 (6 bases each). In germline, CDR1 is LNHNV, CDR2 YYDKDF (reference sequence). The CDR3 runs 17 residues. V was clipped by 0 bases and J by 3 bases, with 18 bases between them. For the CDR3, the DNA is TGTGCCACCAGCAGAGATAGAGGGGGGAGGCTTGGCTACGAGCAGTACTTC. Its translation: CATSRDRGGRLGYEQYF. The full variable domain, its missing parts supplied by reference TRBV15 and TRBJ2-7, is DAMVIQNPRYQVTQFGKPVTLSCSQTLNHNVMYWYQQKSSQAPKLLFHYYDKDFNNEADTPDNFQSRRPNTSFCFLDIRSPGLGDTAMYLCATSRDRGGRLGYEQYFGPGTRLTVT.

V gene TRBV19 combines with J gene TRBJ2-1; no firm D call. The CDR3 is made up of 11 amino acids. Germline loops: CDR1 LNHDA, CDR2 SQIVND (reference sequence). Trimming took 3 bases from V and 8 from J, leaving 5 bases between them. CDR3 nucleotide sequence: TGTGCCAGTAGTATCTTGCATGAGCAGTTCTTC. It translates to CASSILHEQFF.

V usage is TRBV7-6 and J usage is TRBJ2-3; possibly TRBD1 for D (8 bases). Trimming took 5 bases from V and 4 from J, leaving 13 bases between them. Germline V gene lookup returns CDR1 SGHVS and CDR2 FNYEAQ. This CDR3 is 14 amino acids long. The CDR3 sequence is CASSRTGRADTQYF. CDR3 nucleotide sequence: TGTGCCAGCAGCCGGACAGGGAGGGCAGATACGCAGTATTTT.

V is TRBV30 and J is TRBJ2-6; TRBD1 aligns across 10 bases. Germline V CDR1 and CDR2: GTSNPN, SVGIG (reference sequence). After removal of 6 bases from V and 2 bases from J, the junction contained 1 base not matched to a gene. The CDR3 spans 14 residues. The CDR3 sequence is CACGTGAGANVLTF. In DNA form, the CDR3 reads TGTGCCTGCGGGACAGGGGCTGGGGCCAACGTCCTGACTTTC.

The chain links TRBV28 to TRBJ2-6; tentatively, D is TRBD1 or TRBD2 (5 bases each). This CDR3 is 17 amino acids long. Germline V CDR1 and CDR2: MDHEN, SYDVKM. Trimming shortened V by 3 bases and J by 4 bases, and 16 bases separated the two germline ends. CDR3 residues: CASSLGPGPGGANVLTF. In DNA, the CDR3 is TGTGCCAGCAGTTTGGGTCCGGGGCCGGGGGGGGCCAACGTCCTGACTTTC.

Many counts were recorded for this clonotype. This rearrangement joins TRBV7-6 to TRBJ2-2, with TRBD2 matching over 12 bases. V shed 5 bases and J 2 bases; nucleotides not matched to a gene: 15. The germline V gene has CDR1 SGHVS and CDR2 FNYEAQ. The CDR3 is 20 residues long. CDR3 coding DNA: TGTGCCAGCAGCCTCTGGACTAGCGGGAATATAGTAGGAAACACCGGGGAGCTGTTTTTT. Amino acids: CASSLWTSGNIVGNTGELFF. Full variable domain (outside the CDR3, taken from reference TRBV7-6 and TRBJ2-2): GAGVSQSPRYKVTKRGQDVALRCDPISGHVSLYWYRQALGQGPEFLTYFNYEAQQDKSGLPNDRFSAERPEGSISTLTIQRTEQRDSAMYRCASSLWTSGNIVGNTGELFFGEGSRLTVL.

The rearrangement uses TRBV6-2 or TRBV6-3 and TRBJ1-2; 11 positions match TRBD1. The CDR3 extends over 17 amino acids. Germline V gene sequence: CDR1 MNHEY, CDR2 SVGEGT. V lost 6 bases to trimming and J lost 6 bases; unmatched junction nucleotides: 15. Here the CDR3 DNA reads TGTGCCAGCAGACGCGGACAGGGGGCTCCGTTTATCGATGGCTACACCTTC. Its translation: CASRRGQGAPFIDGYTF.